This T cell receptor (beta chain) was recovered during a study of blood T cells in healthy people across ages. Notes on the study in general: The study found more naive CD4+ cells and higher diversity in long-lived than aged donors.

The CDR3 consists of 14 residues. With 0 bases removed from V and 0 bases from J, the gap between germline ends came to 5 bases. Per germline, CDR1 MNHNS and CDR2 SASEGT. Comments on this clonotype: No antigen is known for it.

Then a second PCR, running about 6 to 12 cycles, was carried out with a sample-barcoded 5' primer and a J-beta primer mix. Each CDR3 protein gets one entry after TCRdb re-called the 5' RACE reads with MiXCR. Among 450,000 to 600,000 distinct CDR3 sequences listed, roughly a quarter were seen once. These data were also reused for a study on T cells of mothers and their children.

The sequence derives from a boy aged 2 to 9 in good health. The sequencing input was blood. The chain recombines TRBV6-1 with TRBJ1-2; D gene unclear. The chain's CDR3 is CASSEAGSNYGYTF. The CDR3 coding sequence is TGTGCCAGCAGTGAAGCAGGGTCTAACTATGGCTACACCTTC.